Listed below are T cell receptor beta chains from one sample, sequenced in a study of T-cell memory formation after mild COVID-19. One entry per CDR3 protein results from TCRdb running MiXCR on the 5' RACE reads. The sample holds about 150,000 distinct CDR3 sequences, about 14% seen once. Sample: PBMCs or a T cell subset sorted from them (not recorded which). The receptors come from an adult woman who had mild COVID-19 (a few samples of this study predate the infection). Cell type and time point are not known. The CDR3 runs from the conserved cysteine through the conserved F or W. A D gene is named only where the DNA matches it firmly. The size entry is marked missing in some rows and otherwise reads once, few, many or a size class.

-,TRBD1,TRBV5-1,TRBJ1-2,TGCGCCAGCAGCTTCTCGACAGGGTACGGCTATGGCTACACCTTC,CASSFSTGYGYGYTF
few,-,TRBV18,TRBJ2-5,TGTGCCAGCTCACGTGTGGGACTCGCCGAAGAGACCCAGTACTTC,CASSRVGLAEETQYF
many,-,TRBV10-3,TRBJ2-1,TGTGCCATCAGTGACGCAAGTCGGGGGAGCTCCTACAATGAGCAGTTCTTC,CAISDASRGSSYNEQFF
-,TRBD2,TRBV11-2,TRBJ2-7,TGTGCCAGCAGCTCAGGGGGACTAGCTTCCTCCCCCGAGCAGTACTTC,CASSSGGLASSPEQYF
-,TRBD2,TRBV7-7,TRBJ2-7,TGTGCTAGCAGTCTAGGGTCTAGCGGGACCTACGAGCAGTACTTC,CASSLGSSGTYEQYF
few,TRBD1,TRBV7-2,TRBJ1-3,TGTGCCAGCAGCCCGAGACAGGGAAACTCTGGAAACACCATATATTTT,CASSPRQGNSGNTIYF
few,TRBD1,TRBV29-1,TRBJ1-2,TGCAGCGTCAAAGGACAGGGGATTAACTATGGCTACACCTTC,CSVKGQGINYGYTF
few,TRBD2,TRBV5-4,TRBJ2-5,TGTGCCAGCAGCTTTGGACTAGCACAAGAGACCCAGTACTTC,CASSFGLAQETQYF
few,-,TRBV5-1,TRBJ1-1,TGCGCCAGCAGCTTGGTGATCAGGGGCGAAGCTTTCTTT,CASSLVIRGEAFF
-,-,TRBV7-9,TRBJ1-2,TGTGCCAGCAGCTTATGGCCGGACATAACTAACTATGGCTACACCTTC,CASSLWPDITNYGYTF
few,-,TRBV7-6,TRBJ2-3,TGTGCCAGCAGCTTATTAGGTCTGGGGTTCGCAGATACGCAGTATTTT,CASSLLGLGFADTQYF
-,-,TRBV29-1,TRBJ2-1,TGCAGCGTTTATGGGGAGTACAATGAGCAGTTCTTC,CSVYGEYNEQFF
few,TRBD1,TRBV7-2,TRBJ1-5,TGTGCCAGCAGCTTAGTCCGAGGACAGGGCAATCAGCCCCAGCATTTT,CASSLVRGQGNQPQHF
-,-,TRBV29-1,TRBJ2-1,TGCAGCGTTGTTTTTTACAATGAGCAGTTCTTC,CSVVFYNEQFF
-,-,TRBV4-3,TRBJ2-5,TGCGCCAGCAGCCAAGGATGGCAGACCCAAGAGACCCAGTACTTC,CASSQGWQTQETQYF
-,-,TRBV5-1,TRBJ2-2,TGCGCCAGCAGCTTAACCGGGGGAGACACCGGGGAGCTGTTTTTT,CASSLTGGDTGELFF
few,-,TRBV5-1,TRBJ2-5,TGCGCCAGCAGCCAAAAGCAGGGGCAAGAGACCCAGTACTTC,CASSQKQGQETQYF
few,-,TRBV4-3,TRBJ1-6,TGCGCCAGCAGCCAAGGCCAGGAACCTTATTCACCCCTCCACTTT,CASSQGQEPYSPLHF
few,-,TRBV14,TRBJ1-2,TGTGCCAGCAGCACGACAGGTTTTGGCTACACCTTC,CASSTTGFGYTF
-,TRBD2,TRBV7-9,TRBJ2-7,TGTGCCAGCAGCTCACCAACAAAGCGGGAGCTGTTTGTGGGGGAGCAGTACTTC,CASSSPTKRELFVGEQYF
-,TRBD2,TRBV13,TRBJ2-5,TGTGCCAGCAGCTTAAGGCGGGGGGCCGCAGAGACCCAGTACTTC,CASSLRRGAAETQYF
few,-,TRBV19,TRBJ2-2,TGTGCCAGCCAGTTCCTCGGGGAGCTGTTTTTT,CASQFLGELFF
few,TRBD1,TRBV29-1,TRBJ1-2,TGCAGCGTGGGGGACAGGGGCGGATTCTATGGCTACACCTTC,CSVGDRGGFYGYTF
-,TRBD1,TRBV12-3/TRBV12-4,TRBJ2-7,TGTGCCAGCAGTTGGGGACAGGGGCTCTACGAGCAGTACTTC,CASSWGQGLYEQYF
few,-,TRBV4-1,TRBJ2-7,TGCGCCAGCAGCCATGGGCCAGTCTACGAGCAGTACTTC,CASSHGPVYEQYF
many,-,TRBV5-1,TRBJ2-3,TGCGCCAGCAGCCCTACGGCCGGGACCACAGATACGCAGTATTTT,CASSPTAGTTDTQYF
many,TRBD2,TRBV7-6,TRBJ2-3,TGTGCCAGCAGCTTAGAGTCGGGGGGGGCCTCAGATACGCAGTATTTT,CASSLESGGASDTQYF
many,-,TRBV7-9,TRBJ2-7,TGTGCCAGCAGCCGCCTTGGCTACGAGCAGTACTTC,CASSRLGYEQYF
few,TRBD1,TRBV6-5,TRBJ2-2,TGTGCCAGCGGACAGGGTTTCACCGGGGAGCTGTTTTTT,CASGQGFTGELFF
-,-,TRBV5-1,TRBJ2-1,TGCGCCAGCAGCTTGACAGACTACGAGCAGTTCTTC,CASSLTDYEQFF
many,TRBD1,TRBV9,TRBJ2-3,TGTGCCAGCAGCGTTCTACCGGGACAGGGCCCAGATACGCAGTATTTT,CASSVLPGQGPDTQYF